This T cell receptor beta chain stems from a study of blood T cell repertoires in COVID-19. The overall study: Nucleic acid was either cDNA or gDNA, and it came from T cells, B-cell-depleted T cells, or PBMCs.

Original analysis: Amplifying reference gene primers gave estimates of nucleated cell counts. TCRdb keeps only in-frame clones here, not all; method: immunoSEQ multiplex PCR. V and J calls and clone size are as listed in that table; D and trimming were resolved from the DNA. The sample has 350,000 to 550,000 clones, 80% to 90% seen once. CDR3 length equals 13 residues. The germline CDR1 and CDR2 sequences are MNHNS and SASEGT. V trimming: 0 bases; J trimming: 15 bases; junction bases outside the gene matches: 7. This chain joins TRBV6-1 and TRBJ2-1, with 8 bases lining up with TRBD1. The source of this sequence is a woman in her 30s with acute or convalescent COVID-19. The sample comprised peripheral blood. This chain's CDR3 is CASSEARQGFRFF. In nucleotides, the CDR3 is TGTGCCAGCAGTGAAGCACGACAGGGGTTTCGGTTCTTC.